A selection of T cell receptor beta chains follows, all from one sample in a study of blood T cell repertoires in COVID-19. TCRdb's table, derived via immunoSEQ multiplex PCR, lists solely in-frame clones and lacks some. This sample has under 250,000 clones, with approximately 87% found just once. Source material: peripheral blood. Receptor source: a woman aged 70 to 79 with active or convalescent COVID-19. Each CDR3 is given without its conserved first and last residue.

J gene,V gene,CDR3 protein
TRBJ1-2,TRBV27,ASTRTGSYGYT
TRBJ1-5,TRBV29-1,SVGQANQPQH
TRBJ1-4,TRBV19,ASSFGTGDEKLF
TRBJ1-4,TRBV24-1,ATSGRTALEKLF
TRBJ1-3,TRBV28,ASSDSSSGNTIY
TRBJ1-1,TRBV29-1,SAATQGNTEAF
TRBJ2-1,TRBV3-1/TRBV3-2,ASSFLADYNEQF
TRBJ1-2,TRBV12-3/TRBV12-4,ASSPFYGYT
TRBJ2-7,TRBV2,ASSEGRRGGYEQY
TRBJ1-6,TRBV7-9,ASSPLGQQNSPLH
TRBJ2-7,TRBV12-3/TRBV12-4,ASSINRVYEQY
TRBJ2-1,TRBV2,ASKPAGAYNEQF
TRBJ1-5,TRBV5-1,ASSLAPDQPQH
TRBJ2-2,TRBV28,ASSPLSTGDDTGELF
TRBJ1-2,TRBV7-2,ASSLGWQGGRGYT
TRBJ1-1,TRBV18,ASSPQGDTEAF
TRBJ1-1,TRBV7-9,ASSQIGTGKTEAF
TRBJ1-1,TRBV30,AWSVLGQVDTEAF
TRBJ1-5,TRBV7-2,ASSLGGNSAQPQH
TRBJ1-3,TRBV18,ASSPTGVPRGNTIY
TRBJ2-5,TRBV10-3,AISPGTGQSKQETQY
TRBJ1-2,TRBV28,ASSLGGQAYGYT
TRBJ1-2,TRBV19,ASSVLQGLSNYGYT
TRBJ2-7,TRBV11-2,ASSLDRGVGEQY
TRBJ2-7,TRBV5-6,ASSKGPGRYGHEQY
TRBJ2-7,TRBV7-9,ASSPPGRAGYEQY
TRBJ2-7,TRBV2,ASRPGQGLYEQY
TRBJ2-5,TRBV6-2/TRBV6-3,ASSAGETQY
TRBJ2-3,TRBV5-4,ASSISRAGGDTQY
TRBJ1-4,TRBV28,ASSPRDRLNEKLF
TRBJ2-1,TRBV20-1,SAHTGNEQF
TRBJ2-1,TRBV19,ASSIEGGAAYNEQF
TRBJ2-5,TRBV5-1,ASSWGDYQETQY
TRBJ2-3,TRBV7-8,ASSLPGLLEDTQY
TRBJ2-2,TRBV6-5,ASNRLNTGELF
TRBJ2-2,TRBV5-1,ASTLAAPGELF
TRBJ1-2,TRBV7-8,ASSESQGEVGGYT
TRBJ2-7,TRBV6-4,ASSALPSLTPYEQY
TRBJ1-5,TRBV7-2,ASSIRQGADQPQH
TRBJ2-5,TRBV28,ASSRRERETQY
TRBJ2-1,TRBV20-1,SALRQWEQF
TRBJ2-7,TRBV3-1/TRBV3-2,ASSQSLAYHYEQY
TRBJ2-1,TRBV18,ASSPLASGYNEQF
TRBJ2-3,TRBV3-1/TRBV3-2,ASSQAVRTQY
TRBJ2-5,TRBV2,ASSEPDSQETQY